The subject of this entry is one T cell receptor beta chain. The sample is drawn from a study of blood T cell repertoires in COVID-19. Study in general: PBMCs, B-cell-depleted T cells, or T cells provided the cDNA or gDNA that made up the material.

In the original processing: From reference gene primer amplification, estimates of nucleated cell counts were derived. The repertoire was sequenced with immunoSEQ multiplex PCR; TCRdb's copy has only in-frame clones and lacks some. Clone size and the V and J calls come from that table; the DNA yielded D and trimming. The table includes some 200,000 clones, about 89% detected once. V was cut by 1 base and J by 7 bases, with 22 bases left in between. CDR1 is MNHEY, CDR2 SMNVEV, per germline (reference sequence). CDR3 length: 17 amino acids. The sequence was obtained from a man between 65 and 79 years old with acute or convalescent COVID-19. The V call is TRBV27, the J call TRBJ1-2; D possibly corresponds to TRBD1 (5 bases). Material for sequencing was peripheral blood. DNA of the CDR3: TGTGCCAGCAGTTTATTAAGTGGAGGGTGGGGGGTGAGTGGCTACACCTTC. Protein product: CASSLLSGGWGVSGYTF.